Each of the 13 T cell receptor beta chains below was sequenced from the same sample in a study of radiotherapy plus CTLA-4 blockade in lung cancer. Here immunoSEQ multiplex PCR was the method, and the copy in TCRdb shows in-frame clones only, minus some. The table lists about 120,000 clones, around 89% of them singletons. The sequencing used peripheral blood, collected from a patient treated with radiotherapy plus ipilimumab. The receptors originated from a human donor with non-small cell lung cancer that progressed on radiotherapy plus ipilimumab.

In nucleotides, the CDR3 is TGTGCCAGCAGCGGAACAGGGTACGAGCAGTACTTC. Encoded protein: CASSGTGYEQYF. This rearrangement joins TRBV5-5 to TRBJ2-7, with D possibly matching TRBD1 (6 bases). The CDR3 spans 12 residues. Germline loops: CDR1 SGHKS, CDR2 YYEKEE (reference sequence). Trimming cost V 4 bases and J 4 bases, with 9 bases left between them.

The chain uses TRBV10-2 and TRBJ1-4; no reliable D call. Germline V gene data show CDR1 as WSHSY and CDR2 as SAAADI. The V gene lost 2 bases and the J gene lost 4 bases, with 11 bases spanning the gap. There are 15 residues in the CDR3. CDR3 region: CASSEGAEYNEKLFF. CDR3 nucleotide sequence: TGCGCCAGCAGTGAGGGCGCGGAGTATAATGAAAAACTGTTTTTT.

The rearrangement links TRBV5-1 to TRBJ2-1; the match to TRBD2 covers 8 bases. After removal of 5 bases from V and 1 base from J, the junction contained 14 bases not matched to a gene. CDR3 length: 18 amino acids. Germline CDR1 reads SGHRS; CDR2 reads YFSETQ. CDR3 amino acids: CASSRATLAGKSYNEQFF. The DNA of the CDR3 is TGCGCCAGCAGTCGAGCGACTTTAGCGGGAAAGTCCTACAATGAGCAGTTCTTC.

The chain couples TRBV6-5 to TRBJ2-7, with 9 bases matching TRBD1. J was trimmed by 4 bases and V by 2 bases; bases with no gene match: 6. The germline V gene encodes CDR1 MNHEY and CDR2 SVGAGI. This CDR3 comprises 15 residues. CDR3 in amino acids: CASSYQGQGVYEQYF. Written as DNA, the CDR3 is TGTGCCAGCAGTTACCAGGGACAGGGTGTGTACGAGCAGTACTTC.

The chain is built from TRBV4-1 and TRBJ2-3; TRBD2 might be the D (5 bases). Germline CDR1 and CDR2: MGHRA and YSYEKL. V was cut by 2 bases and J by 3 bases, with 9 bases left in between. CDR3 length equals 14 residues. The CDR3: CASSQLGKTDTQYF. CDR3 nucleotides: TGCGCCAGCAGCCAACTCGGGAAAACAGATACGCAGTATTTT.

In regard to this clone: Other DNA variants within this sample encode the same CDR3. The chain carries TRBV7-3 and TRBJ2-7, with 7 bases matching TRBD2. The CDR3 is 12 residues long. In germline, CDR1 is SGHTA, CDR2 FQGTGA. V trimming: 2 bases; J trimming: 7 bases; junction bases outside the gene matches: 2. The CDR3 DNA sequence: TGTGCCAGCAGCTTAGGGGGGGGTGAGCAGTACTTC. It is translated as CASSLGGGEQYF.

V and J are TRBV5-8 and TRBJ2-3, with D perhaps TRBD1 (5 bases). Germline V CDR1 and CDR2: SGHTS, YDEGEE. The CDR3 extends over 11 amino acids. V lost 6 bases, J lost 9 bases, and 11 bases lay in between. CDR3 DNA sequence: TGTGCCAGCAACCTACAGGAGACGCAGTATTTT. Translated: CASNLQETQYF.

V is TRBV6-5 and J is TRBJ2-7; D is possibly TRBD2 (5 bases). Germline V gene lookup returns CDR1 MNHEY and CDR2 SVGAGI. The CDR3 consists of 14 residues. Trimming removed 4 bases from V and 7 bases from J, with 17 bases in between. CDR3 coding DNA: TGTGCCAGCAGTTCCTTGGGGTTCCCGGGGGAGCAGTACTTC. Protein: CASSSLGFPGEQYF.

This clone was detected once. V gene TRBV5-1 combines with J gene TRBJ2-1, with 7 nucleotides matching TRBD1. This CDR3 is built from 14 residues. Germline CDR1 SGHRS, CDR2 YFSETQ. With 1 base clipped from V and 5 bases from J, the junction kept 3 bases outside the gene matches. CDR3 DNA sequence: TGCGCCAGCAGCTTGCTAGACAGGGACAATGAGCAGTTCTTC. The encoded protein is CASSLLDRDNEQFF.

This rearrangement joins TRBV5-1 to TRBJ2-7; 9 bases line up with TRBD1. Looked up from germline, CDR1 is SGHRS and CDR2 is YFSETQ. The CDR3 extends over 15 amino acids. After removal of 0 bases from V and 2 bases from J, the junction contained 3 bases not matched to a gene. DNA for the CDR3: TGCGCCAGCAGCTTGGGAGGGACAGGGACCTACGAGCAGTACTTC. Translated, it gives CASSLGGTGTYEQYF.

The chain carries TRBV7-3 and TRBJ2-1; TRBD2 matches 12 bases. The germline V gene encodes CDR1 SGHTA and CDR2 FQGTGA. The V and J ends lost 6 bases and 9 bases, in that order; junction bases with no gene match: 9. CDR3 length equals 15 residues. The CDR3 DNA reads TGTGCCAGCAGGGAAGGACTAGCGGGAAGGAGTGAGCAGTTCTTC. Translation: CASREGLAGRSEQFF.

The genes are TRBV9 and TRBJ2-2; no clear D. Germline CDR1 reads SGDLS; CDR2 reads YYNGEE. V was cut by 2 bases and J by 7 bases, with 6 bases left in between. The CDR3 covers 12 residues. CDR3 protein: CASSVSGGELFF. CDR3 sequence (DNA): TGTGCCAGCAGCGTCTCGGGCGGGGAGCTGTTTTTT.

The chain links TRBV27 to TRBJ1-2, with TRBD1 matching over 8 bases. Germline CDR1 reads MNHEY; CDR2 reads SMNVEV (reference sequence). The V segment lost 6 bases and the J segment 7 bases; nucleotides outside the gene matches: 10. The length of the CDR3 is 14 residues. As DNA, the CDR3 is TGTGCCAGCAGGTCTAACAGGGGGTCTGGTGGCTACACCTTC. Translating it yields CASRSNRGSGGYTF.